Listed here are 14 T cell receptor beta chains from one sample, sequenced in a study of blood T cells in healthy people across ages. The authors ran a second PCR of about 6 to 12 cycles using a sample-barcoded 5' primer and a J-beta primer mix. TCRdb ran MiXCR on the 5' RACE reads and lists one entry per CDR3 protein. Of fewer than 1,000,000 distinct CDR3 sequences in the sample, around two fifths were seen once. The source material was blood. These receptors originate from a man between 60 and 70 years old in good health.

This sequence joins TRBV18 and TRBJ1-4, with 7 bases fitting TRBD1. Unmatched junction bases numbered 4, after V lost 3 bases and J lost 0 bases. This CDR3 has 16 residues. In germline, CDR1 is KGHSH, CDR2 LQKENI. CDR3 residues: CASSPRQGATNEKLFF. CDR3 nucleotide sequence: TGTGCCAGCTCACCGCGACAGGGAGCAACTAATGAAAAACTGTTTTTT. Full variable domain (missing parts from reference TRBV18 and TRBJ1-4): NAGVMQNPRHLVRRRGQEARLRCSPMKGHSHVYWYRQLPEEGLKFMVYLQKENIIDESGMPKERFSAEFPKEGPSILRIQQVVRGDSAAYFCASSPRQGATNEKLFFGSGTQLSVL.

This clonotype was recorded at least ten times. The V and J genes are TRBV12-3 or TRBV12-4 and TRBJ2-7; D not certain. Trimming cost V 1 base and J 3 bases, with 4 bases left between them. The CDR3 extends over 12 amino acids. CDR3 bases: TGTGCCAGCAGTTTAGACAACTACGAGCAGTACTTC. Its protein product is CASSLDNYEQYF.

The rearrangement links TRBV30 to TRBJ2-2, with D perhaps matching TRBD2 (5 bases). Germline V CDR1 and CDR2: GTSNPN, SVGIG (reference sequence). V was cut by 3 bases and J by 3 bases, with 11 bases left in between. The CDR3 contains 14 residues. DNA for the CDR3: TGTGCCTGGAGCGTCATGGAGGACACCGGGGAGCTGTTTTTT. Translation gives CAWSVMEDTGELFF. Based on the CDR3 plus reference TRBV30 and TRBJ2-2, the full variable domain is SQTIHQWPATLVQPVGSPLSLECTVEGTSNPNLYWYRQAAGRGLQLLFYSVGIGQISSEVPQNLSASRPQDRQFILSSKKLLLSDSGFYLCAWSVMEDTGELFFGEGSRLTVL.

The chain combines TRBV11-3 with TRBJ2-7; possible D gene TRBD1, 5 bases. The V end was cut by 5 bases, the J end by 3 bases, with 11 bases between. There are 13 residues in the CDR3. Germline V gene sequence: CDR1 SGHNT, CDR2 YENEEA. This chain's CDR3 is CASSPGYGYEQYF. The CDR3 nucleotides are TGTGCCAGCAGCCCAGGGTACGGCTACGAGCAGTACTTC.

On this clonotype itself: This may come from a read error, since a much larger clone is one base off. The CDR3 nucleotides read TGTGCCAGCAGCGGGCGAGACGGGACGGACTATGGCTACACCTTC. Protein: CASSGRDGTDYGYTF. V usage is TRBV7-8 and J usage is TRBJ1-2; tentatively, D is TRBD1 (5 bases). Germline CDR1 and CDR2: SGHVS and FQNEAQ. The germline V and J ends were trimmed by 5 bases and 3 bases, with 16 bases remaining between them. CDR3 length: 15 residues.

V usage is TRBV24-1 and J usage is TRBJ2-1; 10 bases fit TRBD1. CDR3 size: 14 residues. Germline CDR1 KGHDR, CDR2 SFDVKD. With 10 bases clipped from V and 7 bases from J, the junction kept 9 bases outside the gene matches. CDR3 protein: CATSPGQGFNEQFF. CDR3 DNA sequence: TGTGCCACTTCCCCGGGACAGGGGTTTAATGAGCAGTTCTTC.

This clonotype was seen just once. The chain recombines TRBV7-9 with TRBJ2-1, with 12 bases that match TRBD2. Trimming at V came to 5 bases and at J to 7 bases, leaving 9 bases not matched to a gene. This CDR3 is 16 amino acids long. Germline V lookup: CDR1 SEHNR, CDR2 FQNEAQ (reference sequence). The CDR3 sequence: CASSPRLAGARNEQFF. Written as DNA, the CDR3 is TGTGCCAGCAGCCCAAGACTAGCGGGGGCCAGAAATGAGCAGTTCTTC.

This clonotype has only a few counts. The chain is built from TRBV5-1 and TRBJ2-3; 7 bases fit TRBD1. The germline CDR1 and CDR2 sequences are SGHRS and YFSETQ. J lost 1 base, V lost 4 bases, and 9 bases had no gene match. This CDR3 is built from 16 residues. CDR3 sequence reads: CASSRDGTARTDTQYF. The CDR3 DNA sequence: TGCGCCAGCAGCCGGGATGGGACAGCCCGCACAGATACGCAGTATTTT.

The table lists this clonotype with a few counts. The chain combines TRBV20-1 with TRBJ2-5; no clear D. CDR3 length: 14 residues. Looked up from germline, CDR1 is DFQATT and CDR2 is SNEGSKA (reference sequence). V dropped 1 base and J dropped 0 bases, with 9 bases sitting between them. CDR3 sequence: CSARGYAYQETQYF. Written as DNA, the CDR3 is TGCAGTGCTAGAGGTTACGCGTACCAAGAGACCCAGTACTTC.

The chain combines TRBV6-2 or TRBV6-3 with TRBJ2-7; TRBD1 agrees at 7 bases. The CDR3 sequence is 16 residues long. Germline-derived CDR1 and CDR2 are MNHEY and SVGEGT. Germline trimming cut 6 bases from V and 1 base from J; bases unmatched to any gene: 12. The CDR3 DNA sequence: TGTGCCAGCAGCTATCTCCGACAGGGTCGTTCCTACGAGCAGTACTTC. Amino acids: CASSYLRQGRSYEQYF.

This CDR3 is CASSVEARFEETQYF. The CDR3, as DNA: TGTGCCAGCAGCGTAGAAGCCCGGTTCGAAGAGACCCAGTACTTC. The V gene is TRBV9, the J gene TRBJ2-5; D is unresolved. Germline V CDR1 and CDR2: SGDLS, YYNGEE. With 0 bases removed from V and 3 bases from J, the gap between germline ends came to 12 bases. This CDR3 comprises 15 residues.

This rearrangement joins TRBV10-2 to TRBJ1-2, with 11 nucleotides matching TRBD1. Germline CDR1 and CDR2: WSHSY and SAAADI. V trimming: 2 bases; J trimming: 4 bases; junction bases outside the gene matches: 3. This CDR3 is 15 amino acids long. This CDR3 reads CASSEPGTGGYGYTF. For the CDR3, the DNA is TGCGCCAGCAGTGAGCCCGGGACAGGGGGCTATGGCTACACCTTC.

This clonotype was found many times. The CDR3 sequence is CSARPPRQGYSYEQYF. The DNA of the CDR3 is TGCAGTGCTAGACCGCCCCGACAGGGTTACTCCTACGAGCAGTACTTC. The chain employs TRBV20-1 and TRBJ2-7; 7 positions agree with TRBD1. Germline trimming cut 2 bases from V and 0 bases from J; bases unmatched to any gene: 10. The CDR3 totals 16 residues. In germline, CDR1 is DFQATT, CDR2 SNEGSKA (reference sequence).

This clonotype was counted a few times. DNA of the CDR3: TGTGCCAGCAGCTACGGACTAGCGGGGGGTGCAGATACGCAGTATTTT. Amino acid sequence: CASSYGLAGGADTQYF. The genes are TRBV3-1 and TRBJ2-3; 14 nucleotides line up with TRBD2. The J segment lost 4 bases and the V segment lost 5 bases, leaving 5 bases of the junction unmatched. Germline V CDR1 and CDR2: LGHDT, YNNKEL (reference sequence). This CDR3 has 16 residues.